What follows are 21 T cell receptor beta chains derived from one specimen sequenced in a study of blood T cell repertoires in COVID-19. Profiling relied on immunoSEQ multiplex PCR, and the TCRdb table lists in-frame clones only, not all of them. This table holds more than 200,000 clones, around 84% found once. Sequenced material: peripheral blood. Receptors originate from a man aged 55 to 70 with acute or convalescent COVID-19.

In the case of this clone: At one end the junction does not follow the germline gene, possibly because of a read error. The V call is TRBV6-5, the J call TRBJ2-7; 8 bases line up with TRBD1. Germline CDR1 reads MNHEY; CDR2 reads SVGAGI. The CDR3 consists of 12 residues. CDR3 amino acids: CASGGSSYEQYF. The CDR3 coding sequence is TGCGCTTCAGGGGGCAGCTCCTACGAGCAGTACTTC.

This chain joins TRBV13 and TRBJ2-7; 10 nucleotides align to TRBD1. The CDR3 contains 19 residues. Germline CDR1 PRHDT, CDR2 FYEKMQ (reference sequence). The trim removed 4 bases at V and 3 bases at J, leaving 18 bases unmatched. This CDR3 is CASSSSRQGAFRGIYEQYF. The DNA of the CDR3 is TGTGCCAGCAGCTCGTCTCGACAGGGGGCCTTTCGGGGAATCTACGAGCAGTACTTC.

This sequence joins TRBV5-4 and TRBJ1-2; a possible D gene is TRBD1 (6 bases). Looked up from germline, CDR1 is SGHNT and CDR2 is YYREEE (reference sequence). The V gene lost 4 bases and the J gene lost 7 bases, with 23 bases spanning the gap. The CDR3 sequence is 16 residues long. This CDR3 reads CASSRTMTGLYGGYTF. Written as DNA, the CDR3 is TGTGCCAGCAGCCGTACCATGACAGGTCTCTATGGTGGCTACACCTTC.

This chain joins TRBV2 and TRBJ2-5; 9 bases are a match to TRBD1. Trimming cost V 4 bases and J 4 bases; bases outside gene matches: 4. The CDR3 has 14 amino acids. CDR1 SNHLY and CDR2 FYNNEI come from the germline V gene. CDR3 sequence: CASSVDRGGETQYF. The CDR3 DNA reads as TGTGCCAGCAGTGTAGACAGGGGGGGAGAGACCCAGTACTTC.

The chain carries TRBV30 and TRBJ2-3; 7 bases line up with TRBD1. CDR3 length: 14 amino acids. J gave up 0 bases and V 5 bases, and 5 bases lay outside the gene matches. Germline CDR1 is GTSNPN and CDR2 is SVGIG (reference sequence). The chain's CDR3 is CAWATGASTDTQYF. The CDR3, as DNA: TGTGCCTGGGCTACAGGGGCCAGCACAGATACGCAGTATTTT.

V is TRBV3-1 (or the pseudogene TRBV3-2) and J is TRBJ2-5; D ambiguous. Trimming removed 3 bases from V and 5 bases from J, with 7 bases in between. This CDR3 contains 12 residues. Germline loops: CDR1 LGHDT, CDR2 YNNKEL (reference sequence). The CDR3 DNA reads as TGTGCCAGCAGCCAGGGCAGGGAGACCCAGTACTTC. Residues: CASSQGRETQYF.

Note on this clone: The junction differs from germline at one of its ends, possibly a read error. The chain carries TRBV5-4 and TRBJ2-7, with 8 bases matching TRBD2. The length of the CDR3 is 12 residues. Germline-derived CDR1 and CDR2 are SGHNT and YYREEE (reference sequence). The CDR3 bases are TGTGCCAGCAGCTCGGAGGCGGGAGGCTTGAACTTC. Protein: CASSSEAGGLNF.

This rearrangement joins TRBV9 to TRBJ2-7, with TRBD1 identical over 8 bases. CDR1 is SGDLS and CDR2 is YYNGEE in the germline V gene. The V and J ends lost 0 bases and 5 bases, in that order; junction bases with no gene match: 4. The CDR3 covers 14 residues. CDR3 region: CASSVGRGHHEQYF. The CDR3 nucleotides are TGTGCCAGCAGCGTAGGCAGGGGGCATCACGAGCAGTACTTC.

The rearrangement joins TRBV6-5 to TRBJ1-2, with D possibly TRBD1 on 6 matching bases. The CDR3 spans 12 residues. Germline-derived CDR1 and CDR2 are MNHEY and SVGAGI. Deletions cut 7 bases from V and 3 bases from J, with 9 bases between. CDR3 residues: CASNNRDYGYTF. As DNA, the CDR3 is TGTGCCAGCAACAACAGGGACTATGGCTACACCTTC.

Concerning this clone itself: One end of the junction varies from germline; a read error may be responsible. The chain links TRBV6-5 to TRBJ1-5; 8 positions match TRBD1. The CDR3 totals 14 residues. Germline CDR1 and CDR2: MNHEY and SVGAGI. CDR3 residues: CASRGRGRGQGISF. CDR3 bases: TGTGCCAGCAGGGGACGGGGACGCGGACAGGGAATTTCGTTT.

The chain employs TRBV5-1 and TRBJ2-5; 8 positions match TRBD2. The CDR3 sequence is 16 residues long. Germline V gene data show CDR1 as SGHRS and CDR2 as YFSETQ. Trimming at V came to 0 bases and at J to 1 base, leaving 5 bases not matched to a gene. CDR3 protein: CASSLEPAGVQETQYF. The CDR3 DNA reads TGCGCCAGCAGCTTGGAACCAGCGGGGGTCCAAGAGACCCAGTACTTC.

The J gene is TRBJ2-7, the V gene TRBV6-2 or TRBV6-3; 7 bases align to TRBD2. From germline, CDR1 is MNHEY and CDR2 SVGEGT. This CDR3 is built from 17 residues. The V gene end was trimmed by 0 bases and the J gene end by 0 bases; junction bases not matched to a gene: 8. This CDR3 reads CASSYSSRAGDSYEQYF. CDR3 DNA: TGTGCCAGCAGTTACTCTAGCCGGGCGGGAGACTCCTACGAGCAGTACTTC.

CDR3 region: CASSEAPGGGYVNYGYTF. The CDR3 nucleotides are TGTGCCAGCAGTGAAGCACCAGGGGGCGGATATGTTAACTATGGCTACACCTTC. The rearrangement uses TRBV6-1 and TRBJ1-2; 8 nucleotides line up with TRBD1. The germline CDR1 and CDR2 sequences are MNHNS and SASEGT. CDR3 length: 18 residues. J was trimmed by 1 base and V by 0 bases; bases with no gene match: 10.

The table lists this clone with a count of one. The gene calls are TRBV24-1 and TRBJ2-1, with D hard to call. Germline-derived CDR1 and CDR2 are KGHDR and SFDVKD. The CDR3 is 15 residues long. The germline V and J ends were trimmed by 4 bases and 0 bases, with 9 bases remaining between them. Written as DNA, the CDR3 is TGTGCCACCAGTGACCATAGGAGCTCCTACAATGAGCAGTTCTTC. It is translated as CATSDHRSSYNEQFF.

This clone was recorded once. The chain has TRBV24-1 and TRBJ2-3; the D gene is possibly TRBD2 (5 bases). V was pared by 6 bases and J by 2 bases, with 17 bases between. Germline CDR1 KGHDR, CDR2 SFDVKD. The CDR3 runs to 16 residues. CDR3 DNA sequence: TGTGCCACCAGTCTACCAAAGCGGCTACACACAGATACGCAGTATTTT. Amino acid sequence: CATSLPKRLHTDTQYF.

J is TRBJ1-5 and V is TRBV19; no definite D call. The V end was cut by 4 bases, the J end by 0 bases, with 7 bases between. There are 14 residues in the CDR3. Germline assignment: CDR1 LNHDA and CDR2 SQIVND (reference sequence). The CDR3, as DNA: TGTGCCAGTAGTAATCCACATAGCAATCAGCCCCAGCATTTT. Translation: CASSNPHSNQPQHF.

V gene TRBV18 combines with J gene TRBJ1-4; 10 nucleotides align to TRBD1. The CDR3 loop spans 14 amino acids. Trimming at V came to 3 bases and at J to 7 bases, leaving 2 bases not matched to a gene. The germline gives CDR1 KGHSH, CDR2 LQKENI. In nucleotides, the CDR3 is TGTGCCAGCTCACCGACAGGGGGCTCTGAAAAACTGTTTTTT. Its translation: CASSPTGGSEKLFF.

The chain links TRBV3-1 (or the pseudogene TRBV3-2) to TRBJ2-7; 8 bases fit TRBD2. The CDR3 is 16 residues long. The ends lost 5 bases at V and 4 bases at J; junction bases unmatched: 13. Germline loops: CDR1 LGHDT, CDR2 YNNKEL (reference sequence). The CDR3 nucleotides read TGTGCCAGCAGCTCCCTCGGGGTAGCGGGAACTTACGAGCAGTACTTC. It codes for CASSSLGVAGTYEQYF.

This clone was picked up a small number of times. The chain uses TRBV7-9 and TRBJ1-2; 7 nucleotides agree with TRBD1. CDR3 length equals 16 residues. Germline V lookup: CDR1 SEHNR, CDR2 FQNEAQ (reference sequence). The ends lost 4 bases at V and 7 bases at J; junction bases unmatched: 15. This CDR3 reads CASSSGQTHPGGGYTF. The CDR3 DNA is TGTGCCAGCAGCTCGGGACAGACCCACCCTGGCGGTGGCTACACCTTC.

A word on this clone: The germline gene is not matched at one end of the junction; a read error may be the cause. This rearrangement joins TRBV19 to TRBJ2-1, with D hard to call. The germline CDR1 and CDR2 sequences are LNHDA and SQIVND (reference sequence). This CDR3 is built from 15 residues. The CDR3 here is CASSIAPNSYDEQFF. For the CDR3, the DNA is TGTGCCAGTAGTATAGCCCCCAACTCCTACGATGAGCAGTTCTTC.

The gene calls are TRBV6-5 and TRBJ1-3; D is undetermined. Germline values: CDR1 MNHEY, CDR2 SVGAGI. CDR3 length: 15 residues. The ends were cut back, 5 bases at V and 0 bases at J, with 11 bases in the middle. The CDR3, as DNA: TGTGCCAGCAGTCTCAGGTCCTACTCTGGAAACACCATATATTTT. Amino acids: CASSLRSYSGNTIYF.